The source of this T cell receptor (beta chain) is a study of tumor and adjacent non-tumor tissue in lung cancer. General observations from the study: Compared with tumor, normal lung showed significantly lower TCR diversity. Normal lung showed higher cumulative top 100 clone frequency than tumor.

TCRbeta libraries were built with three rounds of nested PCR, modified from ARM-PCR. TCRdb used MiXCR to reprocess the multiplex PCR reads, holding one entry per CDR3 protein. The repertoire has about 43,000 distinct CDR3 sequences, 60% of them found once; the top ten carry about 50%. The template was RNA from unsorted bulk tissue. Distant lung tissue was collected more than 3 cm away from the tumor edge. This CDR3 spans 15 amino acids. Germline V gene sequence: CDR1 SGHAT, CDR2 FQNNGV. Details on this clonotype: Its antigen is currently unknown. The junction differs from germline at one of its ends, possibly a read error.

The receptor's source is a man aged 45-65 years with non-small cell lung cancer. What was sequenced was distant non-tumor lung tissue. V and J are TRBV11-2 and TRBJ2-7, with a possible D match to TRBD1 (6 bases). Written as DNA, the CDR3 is TGTGCCAGCAGCTCAGGGACAAGTAGAACTTACGAACAGTACTTC. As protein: CASSSGTSRTYEQYF.